Each of the 18 T cell receptor beta chains below was sequenced from the same sample in a study of blood T cell repertoires in COVID-19. Using immunoSEQ multiplex PCR, the repertoire was profiled, and TCRdb retains in-frame clones only, with some absent. Of 90,000 to 120,000 clones in the sample, about 80% are singletons; the top ten hold under 5%. What was sequenced was peripheral blood. These receptors all stem from a woman aged 70 to 79 with acute or convalescent COVID-19.

This clone was counted a few times. The chain has TRBV28 and TRBJ1-1; tentatively, D is TRBD1 (6 bases). Per germline, CDR1 MDHEN and CDR2 SYDVKM. This CDR3 has 15 residues. The ends were cut back, 3 bases at V and 5 bases at J, with 16 bases in the middle. CDR3 coding DNA: TGTGCCAGCAGTTTGCCGACAGGTCTGGGGACTGAAGCTTTCTTT. The encoded protein is CASSLPTGLGTEAFF.

J is TRBJ2-7 and V is TRBV15; maybe TRBD2 (5 bases). The length of the CDR3 is 13 residues. Germline V gene data show CDR1 as LNHNV and CDR2 as YYDKDF (reference sequence). The V end was cut by 9 bases, the J end by 1 base, with 13 bases between. CDR3 nucleotides: TGTGCCACTAGCCCGGGGAGATCCTACGAGCAGTACTTC. Protein: CATSPGRSYEQYF.

The chain links TRBV28 to TRBJ2-1; 9 bases map to TRBD1. Germline lookup yields CDR1 MDHEN and CDR2 SYDVKM. The junction had 1 base not matched to a gene; V was cut back by 4 bases and J by 6 bases. This CDR3 has 13 residues. This CDR3 is CASSYRGPNEQFF. CDR3 nucleotide sequence: TGTGCCAGCAGTTACAGGGGGCCCAATGAGCAGTTCTTC.

This clone was picked up one time. The rearrangement links TRBV4-1 to TRBJ1-4, with TRBD1 matching over 10 bases. There are 16 residues in the CDR3. The trim removed 5 bases at V and 8 bases at J, leaving 11 bases unmatched. In germline, CDR1 is MGHRA, CDR2 YSYEKL. The CDR3 spells CASSSGQGPPGEKLFF. The CDR3 region has the DNA TGCGCCAGCAGCTCGGGACAGGGGCCTCCTGGGGAAAAACTGTTTTTT.

This clone was detected a few times. The chain uses TRBV19 and TRBJ1-5; 7 bases are a match to TRBD1. The germline V gene has CDR1 LNHDA and CDR2 SQIVND (reference sequence). After removal of 7 bases from V and 5 bases from J, the junction contained 8 bases not matched to a gene. The length of the CDR3 is 14 residues. CDR3 sequence reads: CASTSIDRDQPQHF. CDR3 nucleotides: TGTGCCAGTACCTCAATAGACAGGGATCAGCCCCAGCATTTT.

The chain has TRBV21-1 and TRBJ2-1; TRBD2, the table's D call, was not compared with the DNA. TRBV21-1 is listed as a pseudogene. CDR3 length: 12 amino acids. CDR3 bases: TGTGCCAGCAGCAAAGTTCTCAATGAGCAGTTCTTC. Its protein is CASSKVLNEQFF.

The CDR3 sequence: CASRSNPRPQYF. As DNA, the CDR3 is TGTGCCAGCAGGAGTAACCCCCGTCCCCAGTACTTC. The rearrangement joins TRBV2 to TRBJ2-5; D unclear. V dropped 6 bases and J dropped 9 bases, with 14 bases sitting between them. This CDR3 is built from 12 residues. The V gene's germline CDR1 is SNHLY and CDR2 FYNNEI. The full variable domain, with the rest looked up from reference TRBV2 and TRBJ2-5, is EPEVTQTPSHQVTQMGQEVILRCVPISNHLYFYWYRQILGQKVEFLVSFYNNEISEKSEIFDDQFSVERPDGSNFTLKIRSTKLEDSAMYFCASRSNPRPQYFGPGTRLLVL.

This clone was observed a few times. J is TRBJ1-6 and V is TRBV28, with 10 positions matching TRBD1. Per the germline V gene, CDR1 is MDHEN and CDR2 is SYDVKM. The CDR3 loop spans 15 amino acids. V shed 6 bases, J shed 4 bases, and the junction held 3 bases outside the gene matches. CDR3 in DNA: TGTGCCAGCAGGGGGACAGGGGCTTATAATTCACCCCTCCACTTT. It codes for CASRGTGAYNSPLHF.

The chain couples TRBV10-2 to TRBJ1-3; unclear D gene. CDR1 and CDR2 (germline): WSHSY, SAAADI. V was trimmed by 4 bases and J by 7 bases, leaving 5 bases between them. CDR3 size: 11 residues. The DNA for the CDR3 is TGCGCCAGCAGTGTCGGGAACACCATATATTTT. Protein sequence: CASSVGNTIYF.

This chain joins TRBV7-3 and TRBJ2-3; no firm D call. The CDR3 is 13 residues long. Deletions cut 4 bases from V and 6 bases from J, with 11 bases between. Germline CDR1 SGHTA, CDR2 FQGTGA. The CDR3 DNA follows: TGTGCCAGCAGCTCTGACACCTTGGATACGCAGTATTTT. It translates to CASSSDTLDTQYF.

The V gene is TRBV21-1, the J gene TRBJ2-6; TRBD1, the table's D call, lacks a check against the DNA. TRBV21-1 corresponds to a pseudogene. The CDR3 totals 16 residues. The CDR3 sequence is CASSGTGRSGANVLTF. In DNA form, the CDR3 reads TGTGCCAGCAGTGGGACAGGGCGCTCTGGGGCCAACGTCCTGACTTTC.

This chain connects TRBV18 to TRBJ2-5, with D possibly TRBD1 on 5 matching bases. The germline V gene has CDR1 KGHSH and CDR2 LQKENI. This CDR3 has 15 residues. V lost 2 bases, J lost 5 bases, and 15 bases lay in between. CDR3 DNA sequence: TGTGCCAGCTCACCAGGCAGGGCATCATCGGAGACCCAGTACTTC. Translating gives CASSPGRASSETQYF.

The chain joins TRBV5-6 to TRBJ1-1, with no clear D. V was trimmed by 2 bases and J by 5 bases, leaving 13 bases between them. The CDR3 spans 14 residues. Germline-derived CDR1 and CDR2 are SGHDT and YYEEEE. The CDR3 protein is CASSFAERRTEAFF. The CDR3 DNA sequence: TGTGCCAGCAGCTTCGCGGAGCGGAGGACTGAAGCTTTCTTT.

This clone has a handful of counts. J is TRBJ1-5 and V is TRBV6-1, with a tentative D call TRBD1 (5 bases). The CDR3 length is 14 residues. Germline V gene sequence: CDR1 MNHNS, CDR2 SASEGT. The V and J ends lost 5 bases and 0 bases respectively, with 8 bases between them. CDR3 amino acids: CASSRGISNQPQHF. CDR3 in DNA: TGTGCCAGCAGTCGGGGGATTAGCAATCAGCCCCAGCATTTT.

The V call is TRBV6-5, the J call TRBJ2-7, with D perhaps TRBD2 (5 bases). Trimming removed 4 bases at V and 3 bases at J, with 10 bases between. The CDR3 extends over 13 amino acids. Per germline, CDR1 MNHEY and CDR2 SVGAGI. In DNA, the CDR3 is TGTGCCAGCAGTTCCCACCGGGGCTACGAGCAGTACTTC. It is translated as CASSSHRGYEQYF.

The chain links TRBV7-8 to TRBJ2-2, with D maybe TRBD1 (6 bases). The germline V and J ends were trimmed by 0 bases and 5 bases, with 10 bases remaining between them. CDR3 size: 15 residues. Germline V gene data show CDR1 as SGHVS and CDR2 as FQNEAQ. The CDR3 region has the DNA TGTGCCAGCAGCTTAGCGCGACAGGAAACCGGGGAGCTGTTTTTT. This gives the protein CASSLARQETGELFF.

The chain recombines TRBV28 with TRBJ1-2; D unclear. This CDR3 has 12 residues. V was clipped by 4 bases and J by 2 bases, with 5 bases between them. The germline gives CDR1 MDHEN, CDR2 SYDVKM. CDR3 sequence: CASSYGNYGYTF. Written as DNA, the CDR3 is TGTGCCAGCAGTTACGGGAACTATGGCTACACCTTC.

V is TRBV3-1 (or the pseudogene TRBV3-2) and J is TRBJ1-2; D perhaps matches TRBD1 (5 bases). The length of the CDR3 is 14 residues. V shed 2 bases and J shed 8 bases, with 15 bases lying between them. From germline, CDR1 is LGHDT and CDR2 YNNKEL (reference sequence). The chain's CDR3 is CASSQRGGVEGYTF. CDR3 DNA: TGTGCCAGCAGCCAAAGGGGTGGGGTAGAGGGCTACACCTTC.